The 30 T cell receptor beta chains listed next were all sequenced from one sample in a study of T-cell reconstitution after alpha-beta-depleted transplantation in children. Unique molecular identifiers were incorporated when the TCRbeta library was constructed. TCRdb analysed the PCR reads with MiXCR anew, one entry per CDR3 protein. Of about 540,000 distinct CDR3 sequences in the sample, 15% to 20% are singletons; the top ten hold 2.5% to 3.5%. The source was PBMCs from the stem cell graft donor, collected from the stem cell graft. The receptors here all came from a human donor who donated a stem cell graft to a child with acute lymphoblastic leukemia.

This clonotype occurred a few times. J is TRBJ2-2 and V is TRBV28; 7 positions match TRBD2. This CDR3 region has 16 residues. After removal of 3 bases from V and 4 bases from J, the junction contained 8 bases not matched to a gene. Germline V gene sequence: CDR1 MDHEN, CDR2 SYDVKM. Written as DNA, the CDR3 is TGTGCCAGCAGTTTGGGACTAACGGTTATCACCGGGGAGCTGTTTTTT. It specifies CASSLGLTVITGELFF.

This clonotype was seen only a few times. This chain uses TRBV5-1 with TRBJ2-3; D is perhaps TRBD1 or TRBD2 (5 bases each). V was shortened by 3 bases and J by 0 bases, with 11 bases between the two germline ends. This CDR3 spans 15 amino acids. Germline V CDR1 and CDR2: SGHRS, YFSETQ. In DNA form, the CDR3 reads TGCGCCAGCAGCTGGGACGGGATAAGCACAGATACGCAGTATTTT. Its translation: CASSWDGISTDTQYF.

This clonotype has more than one count but fewer than ten. CDR3 nucleotide sequence: TGTGCCAGCAGTGACTTGTCGGGCTACGAGCAGTACTTC. This encodes CASSDLSGYEQYF. The rearrangement joins TRBV2 to TRBJ2-7; D remains ambiguous. Trimming pared 3 bases from V and 3 bases from J, leaving 9 bases between. The CDR3 is 13 amino acids. Germline CDR1 is SNHLY and CDR2 is FYNNEI.

This clonotype was found a few times. CDR3: CASNYLGQTYNEQFF. CDR3 sequence (DNA): TGTGCCAGCAATTATTTAGGACAGACCTACAATGAGCAGTTCTTC. J is TRBJ2-1 and V is TRBV12-3 or TRBV12-4, with a weak D call TRBD1 (6 bases). The CDR3 spans 15 residues. V was pared by 7 bases and J by 2 bases, with 15 bases between.

The gene calls are TRBV7-9 and TRBJ2-1; either TRBD1 or TRBD2 may supply D (6 bases each). The germline V gene has CDR1 SEHNR and CDR2 FQNEAQ (reference sequence). The germline V and J ends were trimmed by 3 bases and 8 bases, with 11 bases remaining between them. CDR3 length equals 13 residues. The CDR3 here is CASSFPGEDEQFF. CDR3 DNA sequence: TGTGCCAGCAGCTTCCCAGGGGAGGATGAGCAGTTCTTC.

The V and J genes are TRBV5-1 and TRBJ2-6; D ambiguous. This CDR3 has 16 amino acids. Germline V lookup: CDR1 SGHRS, CDR2 YFSETQ. The ends were cut back, 0 bases at V and 4 bases at J, with 11 bases in the middle. The CDR3 spells CASSLVSGSGANVLTF. Written as DNA, the CDR3 is TGCGCCAGCAGCTTGGTATCAGGTTCCGGGGCCAACGTCCTGACTTTC.

This clonotype was counted between two and nine times. This chain uses TRBV6-5 with TRBJ2-3; 11 bases match TRBD1. CDR3 size: 14 residues. The germline CDR1 and CDR2 sequences are MNHEY and SVGAGI. Trimming removed 2 bases from V and 5 bases from J; junction bases left unmatched: 0. The CDR3 loop is CASSYGTGGDTQYF. CDR3 bases: TGTGCCAGCAGTTACGGGACAGGGGGAGATACGCAGTATTTT.

This sequence joins TRBV10-3 and TRBJ2-3; 10 bases align to TRBD2. V was clipped by 5 bases and J by 0 bases; unmatched bases: 14. This CDR3 contains 19 residues. The germline gives CDR1 ENHRY, CDR2 SYGVKD. The CDR3 protein is CAISQLAGVIRTSTDTQYF. For the CDR3, the DNA is TGTGCCATCAGTCAGCTAGCGGGAGTCATTCGAACTAGCACAGATACGCAGTATTTT.

This clonotype appeared once. The chain couples TRBV12-3 or TRBV12-4 to TRBJ1-3; unclear D gene. The CDR3 runs 14 residues. Trimming cost V 8 bases and J 0 bases, with 11 bases left between them. CDR3 sequence: CASRSILSGNTIYF. DNA of the CDR3: TGTGCCAGCCGTTCGATTCTCTCTGGAAACACCATATATTTT.

The chain is built from TRBV10-2 and TRBJ2-7; tentatively, D is TRBD2 (6 bases). From germline, CDR1 is WSHSY and CDR2 SAAADI. The CDR3 extends over 13 amino acids. Trimming stripped 10 bases from V and 2 bases from J, with 15 bases between. The CDR3 here is CATTPEGTYEQYF. The CDR3 coding sequence is TGCGCCACCACCCCGGAGGGTACCTACGAGCAGTACTTC.

This clonotype has only a few counts. The rearrangement links TRBV13 to TRBJ2-1; TRBD2 matches 11 bases. CDR3 length equals 16 residues. The germline gives CDR1 PRHDT, CDR2 FYEKMQ (reference sequence). The ends lost 5 bases at V and 9 bases at J; junction bases unmatched: 12. CDR3 DNA: TGTGCCAGCAGCGCTCCCGGGACTAGCGGTATCGGTGAGCAGTTCTTC. Residues: CASSAPGTSGIGEQFF.

The chain recombines TRBV20-1 with TRBJ2-3, with D possibly being TRBD1 (5 bases). This CDR3 comprises 16 residues. V was trimmed by 5 bases and J by 1 base, leaving 19 bases between them. Germline V gene sequence: CDR1 DFQATT, CDR2 SNEGSKA (reference sequence). The CDR3 protein is CSASPRGAERTDTQYF. In DNA form, the CDR3 reads TGCAGTGCTTCCCCCCGTGGGGCGGAGCGCACAGATACGCAGTATTTT.

The gene calls are TRBV7-9 and TRBJ2-7, with D perhaps TRBD1 (6 bases). V was shortened by 1 base and J by 5 bases, with 12 bases between the two germline ends. Looked up from germline, CDR1 is SEHNR and CDR2 is FQNEAQ (reference sequence). The CDR3 spans 14 residues. DNA of the CDR3: TGTGCCAGCAGCTTAGACAGGGCTGTTCACGAGCAGTACTTC. It encodes CASSLDRAVHEQYF.

In its sample, this clonotype was seen a few times. This chain joins TRBV5-1 and TRBJ2-7; D gene uncertain. The V end lost 0 bases, the J end lost 2 bases, and 15 bases lay between the germline ends. This CDR3 contains 16 residues. Germline V gives CDR1 SGHRS, CDR2 YFSETQ. The CDR3 coding sequence is TGCGCCAGCAGCTTGGAAGCGAGCCCTTCTACCTACGAGCAGTACTTC. This encodes CASSLEASPSTYEQYF.

Ten or more counts support this clonotype. The rearrangement joins TRBV4-1 to TRBJ1-1; 9 bases line up with TRBD1. The CDR3 covers 14 residues. Germline V CDR1 and CDR2: MGHRA, YSYEKL. J gave up 3 bases and V 4 bases, and 3 bases lay outside the gene matches. In DNA form, the CDR3 reads TGCGCCAGCAGCCCCCGGGACAGGGACACTGAAGCTTTCTTT. The encoded protein is CASSPRDRDTEAFF.

This clonotype came up once. This chain connects TRBV12-3 or TRBV12-4 to TRBJ2-7; TRBD2 agrees at 10 bases. V lost 4 bases, J lost 2 bases, and 5 bases stayed unmatched. This CDR3 comprises 15 residues. The CDR3 region is CASSSSGSWTYEQYF. The CDR3 coding sequence is TGTGCCAGCAGTTCTAGCGGGAGTTGGACCTACGAGCAGTACTTC.

This rearrangement joins TRBV11-2 to TRBJ2-1; possibly TRBD2 for D (5 bases). CDR3 length: 16 amino acids. V dropped 1 base and J dropped 1 base, with 11 bases sitting between them. CDR1 is SGHAT and CDR2 is FQNNGV in the germline V gene. DNA for the CDR3: TGTGCCAGCAGCTTAGTTATGGGAGTTTCCTACAATGAGCAGTTCTTC. Its translation is CASSLVMGVSYNEQFF.

This clonotype was observed a few times. This CDR3 is CASSQVSGTSGRREQFF. CDR3 bases: TGCGCCAGCAGCCAAGTTTCCGGGACTAGCGGGAGACGTGAGCAGTTCTTC. The rearrangement uses TRBV4-1 and TRBJ2-1; TRBD2 matches 14 bases. This CDR3 spans 17 amino acids. Losses at the gene ends were 1 base for V and 9 bases for J; bases not matched to a gene: 8. Germline CDR1 MGHRA, CDR2 YSYEKL.

This clonotype occurred a few times. The chain carries TRBV7-3 and TRBJ2-3; D is ambiguous. The CDR3 totals 14 residues. V lost 2 bases to trimming and J lost 2 bases, with 8 bases between them. Germline V gene lookup returns CDR1 SGHTA and CDR2 FQGTGA. DNA of the CDR3: TGTGCCAGCAGCTTAGGGCTACACACAGATACGCAGTATTTT. Its protein is CASSLGLHTDTQYF.

Only a few counts were recorded for this clonotype. The CDR3 spells CASSLPGQPEKLFF. The CDR3 coding sequence is TGTGCCAGCAGCCTCCCGGGACAGCCAGAAAAACTGTTTTTT. This chain connects TRBV7-9 to TRBJ1-4, with 7 positions matching TRBD1. Looked up from germline, CDR1 is SEHNR and CDR2 is FQNEAQ (reference sequence). V was pared by 5 bases and J by 8 bases, with 8 bases of the junction left unmatched. This CDR3 has 14 residues.

Points on this clonotype: Germline is not matched at one junction end, which may reflect a read error. The CDR3 sequence: CATSLADSSYGYTF. The CDR3 nucleotides are TGCGCCACCAGCTTGGCCGACAGCTCCTATGGCTACACCTTC. The chain is built from TRBV5-1 and TRBJ1-2, with a tentative D call TRBD1 (5 bases). Germline V gives CDR1 SGHRS, CDR2 YFSETQ. The CDR3 is made up of 14 amino acids. The entire variable domain, with the rest obtained from reference TRBV5-1 and TRBJ1-2, is as follows: KAGVTQTPRYLIKTRGQQVTLSCSPISGHRSVSWYQQTPGQGLQFLFEYFSETQRNKGNFPGRFSGRQFSNSRSEMNVSTLELGDSALYLCATSLADSSYGYTFGSGTRLTVV.

The table lists this clonotype with a few counts. This chain connects TRBV12-3 or TRBV12-4 to TRBJ1-1; maybe TRBD1 (6 bases). The CDR3 length is 15 residues. The V gene lost 5 bases and the J gene lost 1 base, with 14 bases spanning the gap. CDR3 nucleotide sequence: TGTGCCAGCAGTACCTGGACAGCGCCGAACACTGAAGCTTTCTTT. It translates to CASSTWTAPNTEAFF.

A note on this clonotype: Since the CDR3 does not end with the conserved phenylalanine or tryptophan, this likely comes from a read error. The chain joins TRBV12-3 or TRBV12-4 to TRBJ2-1; 7 nucleotides align to TRBD1. The CDR3 totals 16 residues. Trimming took 6 bases from V and 8 from J; bases not matched to a gene: 16. For the CDR3, the DNA is TGTGCCAGCAGATCACGAGGGGGCATTTTTAACGATGAGCAGTTCTTG. It codes for CASRSRGGIFNDEQFL.

V usage is TRBV12-3 or TRBV12-4 and J usage is TRBJ1-1; D gene uncertain. Trimming cost V 5 bases and J 1 base, with 11 bases left between them. This CDR3 comprises 14 residues. For the CDR3, the DNA is TGTGCCAGCAGTGCGCAAATAACGAACACTGAAGCTTTCTTT. Translation gives CASSAQITNTEAFF.

The chain is built from TRBV12-3 or TRBV12-4 and TRBJ2-7, with TRBD2 identical over 14 bases. With V trimmed by 6 bases and J by 9 bases, 7 bases remained unmatched. The CDR3 has 14 amino acids. CDR3 nucleotide sequence: TGTGCCAGCAGAGGGGGGGGGACTAGCGGGAGGCAGTACTTC. Translated: CASRGGGTSGRQYF.

This clonotype was seen a few times. J is TRBJ2-7 and V is TRBV20-1; 8 bases are shared with TRBD2. CDR3 length equals 15 residues. V gave up 3 bases and J gave up 3 bases; unmatched junction bases: 10. From germline, CDR1 is DFQATT and CDR2 SNEGSKA (reference sequence). CDR3: CSASSKSGRYYEQYF. DNA for the CDR3: TGCAGTGCTAGTTCCAAGAGCGGGAGATACTACGAGCAGTACTTC.

The chain combines TRBV19 with TRBJ1-2; 7 nucleotides align to TRBD1. This CDR3 contains 16 residues. J gave up 4 bases and V 6 bases, and 14 bases lay outside the gene matches. CDR1 and CDR2 from the germline V gene are LNHDA and SQIVND (reference sequence). The CDR3 reads CASSRSRDSRGYGYTF. The CDR3 nucleotides are TGTGCCAGTAGCCGCTCCCGGGACAGTCGTGGCTATGGCTACACCTTC.

There are many counts of this clonotype. V usage is TRBV20-1 and J usage is TRBJ2-7; D is possibly TRBD2 (6 bases). The CDR3 is 15 amino acids. The ends were cut back, 6 bases at V and 3 bases at J, with 21 bases in the middle. Looked up from germline, CDR1 is DFQATT and CDR2 is SNEGSKA (reference sequence). CDR3 bases: TGCAGTGCCGCCCGACTAGACTCGGAGCTCTACGAGCAGTACTTC. It codes for CSAARLDSELYEQYF.

The CDR3 nucleotides are TGCAGTGCTAGAGCCCACAGGGGTAGCACAGATACGCAGTATTTT. This gives the protein CSARAHRGSTDTQYF. V gene TRBV20-1 combines with J gene TRBJ2-3; 7 positions agree with TRBD1. The CDR3 is made up of 15 amino acids. Losses at the gene ends were 1 base for V and 0 bases for J; bases not matched to a gene: 4. The germline CDR1 and CDR2 sequences are DFQATT and SNEGSKA (reference sequence).

The V and J genes are TRBV18 and TRBJ2-1; 11 bases are shared with TRBD2. This CDR3 contains 14 residues. Per germline, CDR1 KGHSH and CDR2 LQKENI. V gave up 3 bases and J gave up 7 bases; unmatched junction bases: 2. CDR3 DNA sequence: TGTGCCAGCTCACCGGGACTAGCGGAAAATGAGCAGTTCTTC. The encoded protein is CASSPGLAENEQFF. Full variable domain (outside the CDR3, taken from reference TRBV18 and TRBJ2-1): NAGVMQNPRHLVRRRGQEARLRCSPMKGHSHVYWYRQLPEEGLKFMVYLQKENIIDESGMPKERFSAEFPKEGPSILRIQQVVRGDSAAYFCASSPGLAENEQFFGPGTRLTVL.